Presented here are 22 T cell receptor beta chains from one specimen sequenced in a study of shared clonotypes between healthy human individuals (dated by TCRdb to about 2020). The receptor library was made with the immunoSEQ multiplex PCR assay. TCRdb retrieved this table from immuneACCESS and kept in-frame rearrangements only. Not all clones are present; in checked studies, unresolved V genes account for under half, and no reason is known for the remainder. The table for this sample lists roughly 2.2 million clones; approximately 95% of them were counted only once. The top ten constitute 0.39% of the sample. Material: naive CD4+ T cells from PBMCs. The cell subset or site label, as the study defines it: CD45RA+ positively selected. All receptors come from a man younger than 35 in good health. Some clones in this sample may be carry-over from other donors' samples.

The CDR3 reads CASSPQEGARNEQFF. For the CDR3, the DNA is TGTGCCAGCTCACCACAGGAGGGGGCGCGTAATGAGCAGTTCTTC. This chain joins TRBV18 and TRBJ2-1, with a tentative D call TRBD1 (7 bases). CDR3 length equals 15 residues. Trimming shortened V by 1 base and J by 7 bases, and 14 bases separated the two germline ends. Germline assignment: CDR1 KGHSH and CDR2 LQKENI.

The CDR3 DNA is TGTGCCAGCAGCGTAGGAGGTCGTGGGGCTGGGGAAAAACTGTTTTTT. Translation gives CASSVGGRGAGEKLFF. The genes are TRBV9 and TRBJ1-4; a weak D match, TRBD1 (5 bases). V lost 0 bases, J lost 8 bases, and 17 bases lay in between. The CDR3 is 16 residues long. Germline CDR1 is SGDLS and CDR2 is YYNGEE.

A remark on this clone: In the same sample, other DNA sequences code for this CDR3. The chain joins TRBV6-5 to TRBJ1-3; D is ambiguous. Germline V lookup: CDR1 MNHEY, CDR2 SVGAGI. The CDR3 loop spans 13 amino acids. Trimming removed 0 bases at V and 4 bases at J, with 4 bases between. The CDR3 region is CASSYSPGNTIYF. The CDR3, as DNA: TGTGCCAGCAGTTACTCTCCCGGAAACACCATATATTTT.

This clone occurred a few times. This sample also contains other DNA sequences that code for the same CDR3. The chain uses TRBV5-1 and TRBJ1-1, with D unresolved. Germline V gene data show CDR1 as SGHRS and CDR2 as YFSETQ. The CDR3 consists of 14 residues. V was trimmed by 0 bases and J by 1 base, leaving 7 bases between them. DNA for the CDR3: TGCGCCAGCAGCTTGGATTCAGGGAACACTGAAGCTTTCTTT. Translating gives CASSLDSGNTEAFF.

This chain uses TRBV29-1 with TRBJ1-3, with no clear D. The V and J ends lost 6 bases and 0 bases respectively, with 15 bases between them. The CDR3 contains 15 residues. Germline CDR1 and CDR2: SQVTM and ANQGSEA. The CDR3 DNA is TGCAGCGTCGGTATTCGAGCTCACTCTGGAAACACCATATATTTT. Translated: CSVGIRAHSGNTIYF.

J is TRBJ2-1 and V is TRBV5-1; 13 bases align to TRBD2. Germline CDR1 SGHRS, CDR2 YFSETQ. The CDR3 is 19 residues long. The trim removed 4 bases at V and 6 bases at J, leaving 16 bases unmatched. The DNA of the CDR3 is TGCGCCAGCAGCCCCGTCCCGGGACTAGCGGGAACGTCTTCCAATGAGCAGTTCTTC. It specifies CASSPVPGLAGTSSNEQFF.

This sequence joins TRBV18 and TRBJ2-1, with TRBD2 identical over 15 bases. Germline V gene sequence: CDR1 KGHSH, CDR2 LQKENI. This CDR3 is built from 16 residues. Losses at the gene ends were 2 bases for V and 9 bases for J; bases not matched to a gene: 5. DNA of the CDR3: TGTGCCAGCTCACCAGGGACTAGCGGGAGGCAGGGTGAGCAGTTCTTC. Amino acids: CASSPGTSGRQGEQFF.

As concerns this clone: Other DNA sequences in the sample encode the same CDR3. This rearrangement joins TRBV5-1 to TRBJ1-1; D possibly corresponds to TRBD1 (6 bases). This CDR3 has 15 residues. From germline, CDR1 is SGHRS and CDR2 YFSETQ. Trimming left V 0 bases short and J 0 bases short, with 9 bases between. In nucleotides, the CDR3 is TGCGCCAGCAGCTTGGGACAGGCTTTGAACACTGAAGCTTTCTTT. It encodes CASSLGQALNTEAFF.

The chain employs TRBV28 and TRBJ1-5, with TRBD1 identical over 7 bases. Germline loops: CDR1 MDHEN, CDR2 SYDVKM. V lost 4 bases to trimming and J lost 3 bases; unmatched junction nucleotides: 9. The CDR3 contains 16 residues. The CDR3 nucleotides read TGTGCCAGCAGTTCCCCCCAGGGGGGGAACAATCAGCCCCAGCATTTT. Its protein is CASSSPQGGNNQPQHF. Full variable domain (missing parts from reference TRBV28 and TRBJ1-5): DVKVTQSSRYLVKRTGEKVFLECVQDMDHENMFWYRQDPGLGLRLIYFSYDVKMKEKGDIPEGYSVSREKKERFSLILESASTNQTSMYLCASSSPQGGNNQPQHFGDGTRLSIL.

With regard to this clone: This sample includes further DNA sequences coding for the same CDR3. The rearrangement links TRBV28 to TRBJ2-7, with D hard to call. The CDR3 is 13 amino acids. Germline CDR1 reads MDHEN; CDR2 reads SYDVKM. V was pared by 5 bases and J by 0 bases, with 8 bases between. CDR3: CASSEPSSYEQYF. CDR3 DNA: TGTGCCAGCAGTGAGCCCAGCTCCTACGAGCAGTACTTC.

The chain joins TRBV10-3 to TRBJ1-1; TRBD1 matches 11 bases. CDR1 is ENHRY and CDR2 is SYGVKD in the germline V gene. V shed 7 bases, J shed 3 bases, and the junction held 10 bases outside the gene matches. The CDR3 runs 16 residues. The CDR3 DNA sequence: TGTGCCATCAAAGGAGTAGGGACAGGGGGTTACACTGAAGCTTTCTTT. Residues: CAIKGVGTGGYTEAFF.

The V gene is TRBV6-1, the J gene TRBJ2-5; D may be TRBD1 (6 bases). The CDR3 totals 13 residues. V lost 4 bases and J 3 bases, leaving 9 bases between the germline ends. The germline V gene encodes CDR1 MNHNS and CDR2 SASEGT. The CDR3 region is CASSARDKETQYF. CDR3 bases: TGTGCCAGCAGTGCCCGGGACAAAGAGACCCAGTACTTC.

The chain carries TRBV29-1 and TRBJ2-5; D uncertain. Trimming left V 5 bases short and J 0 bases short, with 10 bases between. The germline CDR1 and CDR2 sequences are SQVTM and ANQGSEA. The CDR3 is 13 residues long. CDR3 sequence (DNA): TGCAGCGTTTTAATCGGGTACCAAGAGACCCAGTACTTC. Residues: CSVLIGYQETQYF.

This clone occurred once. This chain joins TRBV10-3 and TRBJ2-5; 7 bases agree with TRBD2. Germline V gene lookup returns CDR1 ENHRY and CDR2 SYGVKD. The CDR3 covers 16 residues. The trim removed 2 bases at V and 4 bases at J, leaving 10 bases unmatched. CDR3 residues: CAISEVGGRRGETQYF. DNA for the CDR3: TGTGCCATCAGTGAGGTGGGCGGGAGAAGGGGAGAGACCCAGTACTTC.

DNA of the CDR3: TGTGCCAGCAGCTTAGTTGGTGGGAGTCGGGGCACAGATACGCAGTATTTT. As protein: CASSLVGGSRGTDTQYF. The V and J genes are TRBV7-8 and TRBJ2-3; maybe TRBD2 (5 bases). CDR1 is SGHVS and CDR2 is FQNEAQ in the germline V gene. Trimming removed 1 base from V and 1 base from J, with 15 bases in between. The CDR3 length is 17 residues. Looking up the rest from reference TRBV7-8 and TRBJ2-3 gives the full variable domain: GAGVSQSPRYKVAKRGQDVALRCDPISGHVSLFWYQQALGQGPEFLTYFQNEAQLDKSGLPSDRFFAERPEGSVSTLKIQRTQQEDSAVYLCASSLVGGSRGTDTQYFGPGTRLTVL.

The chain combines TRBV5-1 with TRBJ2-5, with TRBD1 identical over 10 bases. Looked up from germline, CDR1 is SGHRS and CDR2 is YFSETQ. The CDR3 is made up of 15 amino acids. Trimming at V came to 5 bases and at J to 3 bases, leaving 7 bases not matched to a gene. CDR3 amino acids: CASREAGTGEETQYF. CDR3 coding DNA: TGCGCCAGCAGGGAAGCCGGGACAGGGGAAGAGACCCAGTACTTC.

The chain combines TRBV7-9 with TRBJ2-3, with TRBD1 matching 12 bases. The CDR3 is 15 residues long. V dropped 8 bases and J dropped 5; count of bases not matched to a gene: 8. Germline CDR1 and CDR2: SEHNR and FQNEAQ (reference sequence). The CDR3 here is CASGGDRGPGDTQYF. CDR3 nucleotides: TGTGCCAGCGGAGGGGACAGGGGGCCGGGAGATACGCAGTATTTT.

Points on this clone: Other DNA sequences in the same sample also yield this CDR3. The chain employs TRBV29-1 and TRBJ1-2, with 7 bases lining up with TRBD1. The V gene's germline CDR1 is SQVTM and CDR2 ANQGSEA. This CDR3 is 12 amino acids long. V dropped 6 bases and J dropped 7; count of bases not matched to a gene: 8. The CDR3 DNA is TGCAGCGTCGTCCGACAGGGTGGTGGCTACACCTTC. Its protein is CSVVRQGGGYTF.

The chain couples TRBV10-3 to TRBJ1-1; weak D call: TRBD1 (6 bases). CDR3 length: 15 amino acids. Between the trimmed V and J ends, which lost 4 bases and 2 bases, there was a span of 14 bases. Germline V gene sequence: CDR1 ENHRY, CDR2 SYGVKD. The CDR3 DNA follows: TGTGCCATCAGTGCCAACGACAGGTCTAACACTGAAGCTTTCTTT. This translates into CAISANDRSNTEAFF.

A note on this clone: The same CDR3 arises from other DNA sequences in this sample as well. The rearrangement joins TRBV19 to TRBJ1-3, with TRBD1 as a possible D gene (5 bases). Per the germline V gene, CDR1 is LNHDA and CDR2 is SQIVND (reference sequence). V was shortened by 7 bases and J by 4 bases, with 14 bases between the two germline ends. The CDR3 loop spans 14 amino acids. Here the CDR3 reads CASTSGSSGNTIYF. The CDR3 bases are TGTGCCAGTACCTCAGGGTCTTCGGGAAACACCATATATTTT. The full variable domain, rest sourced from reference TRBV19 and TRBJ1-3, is DGGITQSPKYLFRKEGQNVTLSCEQNLNHDAMYWYRQDPGQGLRLIYYSQIVNDFQKGDIAEGYSVSREKKESFPLTVTSAQKNPTAFYLCASTSGSSGNTIYFGEGSWLTVV.

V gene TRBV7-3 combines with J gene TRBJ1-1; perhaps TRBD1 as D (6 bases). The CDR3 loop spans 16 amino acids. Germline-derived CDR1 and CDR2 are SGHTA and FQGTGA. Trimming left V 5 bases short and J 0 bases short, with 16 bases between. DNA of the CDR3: TGTGCCAGCAGCCCCGGGACACGAGGTTTGAACACTGAAGCTTTCTTT. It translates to CASSPGTRGLNTEAFF. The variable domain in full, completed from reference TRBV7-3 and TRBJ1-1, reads GAGVSQTPSNKVTEKGKYVELRCDPISGHTALYWYRQSLGQGPEFLIYFQGTGAADDSGLPNDRFFAVRPEGSVSTLKIQRTERGDSAVYLCASSPGTRGLNTEAFFGQGTRLTVV.

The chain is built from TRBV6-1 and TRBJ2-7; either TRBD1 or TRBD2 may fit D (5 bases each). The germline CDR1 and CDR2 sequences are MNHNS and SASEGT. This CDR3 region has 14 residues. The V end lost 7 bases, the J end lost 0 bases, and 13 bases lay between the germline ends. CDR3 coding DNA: TGTGCCAGCACCCGCGAGGGGAGCTCCTACGAGCAGTACTTC. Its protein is CASTREGSSYEQYF.